The 24 T cell receptor beta chains below all came from one sample that was sequenced in a study of blood T cell repertoires in COVID-19. Using immunoSEQ multiplex PCR, the repertoire was profiled, and TCRdb retains in-frame clones only, with some absent. Among tens of thousands of clones listed, roughly 83% were seen once. Material: peripheral blood. Receptors were obtained from a human donor in a cohort sampled during active COVID-19.

There are a few counts of this clone. The V call is TRBV27, the J call TRBJ1-2; 8 bases line up with TRBD1. The germline gives CDR1 MNHEY, CDR2 SMNVEV (reference sequence). This CDR3 region has 15 residues. Germline trimming cut 0 bases from V and 6 bases from J; bases unmatched to any gene: 6. DNA for the CDR3: TGTGCCAGCAGTTTATCCCCCAGGGGGCTGAATGGCTACACCTTC. Translation: CASSLSPRGLNGYTF.

V is TRBV7-9 and J is TRBJ2-1; TRBD2 matches 12 bases. The germline gives CDR1 SEHNR, CDR2 FQNEAQ (reference sequence). V trimming: 5 bases; J trimming: 0 bases; junction bases outside the gene matches: 5. The CDR3 spans 17 residues. The CDR3 protein is CASSRLAGASSYNEQFF. DNA of the CDR3: TGTGCCAGCAGCCGACTAGCGGGGGCCAGCTCCTACAATGAGCAGTTCTTC.

The DNA for the CDR3 is TGCAGCGCCCGACAGGTAGTTCAGGGGATGGCTTTCTTT. Protein sequence: CSARQVVQGMAFF. This sequence joins TRBV29-1 and TRBJ1-1; D possibly corresponds to TRBD1 (6 bases). Trimming removed 7 bases from V and 11 bases from J, with 23 bases in between. CDR1 is SQVTM, CDR2 ANQGSEA, per germline. CDR3 length: 13 residues.

The rearrangement joins TRBV5-1 to TRBJ1-5, with D perhaps TRBD1 (6 bases). Per the germline V gene, CDR1 is SGHRS and CDR2 is YFSETQ. The CDR3 length is 15 residues. Trimming left V 4 bases short and J 5 bases short, with 16 bases between. The CDR3, as DNA: TGCGCCAGCAGCCTTGGAGTCGCAGGGGATCAGCCCCAGCATTTT. Its translation: CASSLGVAGDQPQHF.

With respect to this clone: One base separates it from a far larger clone, so it is likely a read error. CDR3 in DNA: TGTGCCAGCAGTTCGGGACAGGGCGAGCAGTACTTC. Protein sequence: CASSSGQGEQYF. This chain joins TRBV6-5 and TRBJ2-7; 9 positions agree with TRBD1. Germline V lookup: CDR1 MNHEY, CDR2 SVGAGI. The CDR3 totals 12 residues. With 4 bases clipped from V and 6 bases from J, the junction kept 1 base outside the gene matches.

The chain links TRBV5-1 to TRBJ2-7; 8 nucleotides match TRBD2. V shed 0 bases, J shed 7 bases, and the junction held 9 bases outside the gene matches. The germline V gene has CDR1 SGHRS and CDR2 YFSETQ. The CDR3 runs to 15 residues. In nucleotides, the CDR3 is TGCGCCAGCAGCTTGGCCGCCGGGGGGGCTTATGAGCAGTACTTC. As protein: CASSLAAGGAYEQYF.

This clone was recorded only once. The chain couples TRBV7-2 to TRBJ2-7; 9 positions agree with TRBD1. The trim removed 5 bases at V and 0 bases at J, leaving 5 bases unmatched. CDR3 length: 15 residues. CDR1 and CDR2 (germline): SGHTA, FQGNSA. CDR3 protein: CASSPWDRASYEQYF. The CDR3 coding sequence is TGTGCCAGCAGCCCTTGGGACAGGGCCTCCTACGAGCAGTACTTC.

The chain employs TRBV5-4 and TRBJ1-5; 8 nucleotides align to TRBD1. CDR1 and CDR2 (germline): SGHNT, YYREEE (reference sequence). The CDR3 covers 14 residues. Trimming at V came to 5 bases and at J to 3 bases, leaving 4 bases not matched to a gene. The CDR3 nucleotides are TGTGCCAGCAGTTTGACAGGGGTCAATCAGCCCCAGCATTTT. Translating it yields CASSLTGVNQPQHF.

About this clone itself: Other DNA sequences of this sample code for an identical CDR3. The chain uses TRBV5-1 and TRBJ2-6; 8 nucleotides line up with TRBD2. Germline V gives CDR1 SGHRS, CDR2 YFSETQ. Germline trimming cut 4 bases from V and 1 base from J; bases unmatched to any gene: 7. This CDR3 comprises 17 residues. DNA of the CDR3: TGCGCCAGCAGCCTAGCGGGTATTGGATCTGGGGCCAACGTCCTGACTTTC. It yields the protein CASSLAGIGSGANVLTF. Supplemented by reference TRBV5-1 and TRBJ2-6, the full variable domain reads KAGVTQTPRYLIKTRGQQVTLSCSPISGHRSVSWYQQTPGQGLQFLFEYFSETQRNKGNFPGRFSGRQFSNSRSEMNVSTLELGDSALYLCASSLAGIGSGANVLTFGAGSRLTVL.

The V and J genes are TRBV30 and TRBJ2-7; TRBD2 agrees at 10 bases. The CDR3 has 14 residues. Trimming removed 8 bases from V and 7 bases from J; junction bases left unmatched: 14. CDR1 is GTSNPN, CDR2 SVGIG, per germline (reference sequence). The chain's CDR3 is CALQLAGSLREQYF. CDR3 nucleotide sequence: TGTGCCCTCCAACTAGCGGGAAGCTTACGGGAGCAGTACTTC.

The chain recombines TRBV7-9 with TRBJ2-7; 7 nucleotides agree with TRBD1. There are 15 residues in the CDR3. Germline trimming cut 5 bases from V and 3 bases from J; bases unmatched to any gene: 10. CDR1 is SEHNR and CDR2 is FQNEAQ in the germline V gene (reference sequence). The CDR3 DNA is TGTGCCAGCAGCACAAGTAAGGGACAGAACTACGAGCAGTACTTC. Translation gives CASSTSKGQNYEQYF.

CDR3 sequence: CASRTGVEDSPLHF. The CDR3, as DNA: TGTGCCAGCAGAACAGGGGTTGAAGATTCACCCCTCCACTTT. The rearrangement uses TRBV6-5 and TRBJ1-6, with 7 bases identical to TRBD1. This CDR3 has 14 residues. Germline CDR1 is MNHEY and CDR2 is SVGAGI. The ends lost 6 bases at V and 8 bases at J; junction bases unmatched: 7.

The chain is built from TRBV6-2 or TRBV6-3 and TRBJ1-2, with 9 bases that match TRBD1. Trimming cost V 5 bases and J 2 bases; bases outside gene matches: 6. The CDR3 loop spans 15 amino acids. The germline gives CDR1 MNHEY, CDR2 SVGEGT. The CDR3: CASSTGQGTNYGYTF. For the CDR3, the DNA is TGTGCCAGCAGTACGGGACAGGGCACAAACTATGGCTACACCTTC.

The chain uses TRBV9 and TRBJ1-3, with 9 nucleotides matching TRBD1. The V gene end was trimmed by 3 bases and the J gene end by 0 bases; junction bases not matched to a gene: 4. Germline CDR1 reads SGDLS; CDR2 reads YYNGEE. The CDR3 runs 16 residues. Here the CDR3 DNA reads TGTGCCAGCAGCGATGACAGGGGGATCTCTGGAAACACCATATATTTT. Translated, it gives CASSDDRGISGNTIYF.

The chain has TRBV21-1 and TRBJ1-2; the table calls TRBD1, which could not be checked here. TRBV21-1 is tagged as a pseudogene. The CDR3 loop spans 17 amino acids. For the CDR3, the DNA is TGTGCCAGCAGCAAAGGAACATGGACAGGGGAGGACTATGGCTACACCTTC. This sequence encodes CASSKGTWTGEDYGYTF.

This clone was detected once. V and J are TRBV30 and TRBJ1-5; D gene unclear. V lost 1 base and J lost 4, with 14 bases in between. The CDR3 has 15 amino acids. Germline V gene lookup returns CDR1 GTSNPN and CDR2 SVGIG (reference sequence). The CDR3, as DNA: TGTGCCTGGAGTGCCTGGGAGTTCTCTAATCAGCCCCAGCATTTT. Amino acid sequence: CAWSAWEFSNQPQHF.

The CDR3 DNA is TGTGCCAGCAGCCCCGGGGTCGGTAAAAACATTCAGTACTTC. It is translated as CASSPGVGKNIQYF. V gene TRBV5-8 combines with J gene TRBJ2-4; tentative D call: TRBD2 (5 bases). Trimming took 4 bases from V and 4 from J, leaving 12 bases between them. Germline lookup yields CDR1 SGHTS and CDR2 YDEGEE. CDR3 length: 14 residues.

The genes are TRBV11-2 and TRBJ2-3, with TRBD1 matching over 7 bases. V was pared by 5 bases and J by 6 bases, with 5 bases of the junction left unmatched. Germline V gene lookup returns CDR1 SGHAT and CDR2 FQNNGV. The CDR3 is made up of 13 amino acids. CDR3 region: CASSTRGGDTQYF. The CDR3 coding sequence is TGTGCCAGCAGCACACGAGGGGGCGATACGCAGTATTTT.

This rearrangement joins TRBV5-1 to TRBJ2-7; D is possibly TRBD1 (6 bases). The CDR3 runs to 14 residues. Trimming took off 0 bases at V and 2 bases at J, with 9 bases between the two ends. Looked up from germline, CDR1 is SGHRS and CDR2 is YFSETQ. The DNA of the CDR3 is TGCGCCAGCAGCTTGGATGGGGGCCCCTACGAGCAGTACTTC. Protein: CASSLDGGPYEQYF.

The chain has TRBV2 and TRBJ2-5, with 15 nucleotides matching TRBD2. This CDR3 spans 15 amino acids. With V trimmed by 7 bases and J by 2 bases, 2 bases remained unmatched. Germline-derived CDR1 and CDR2 are SNHLY and FYNNEI. The CDR3 loop reads CASKGLAGGQETQYF. In DNA form, the CDR3 reads TGTGCCAGCAAGGGACTAGCGGGGGGACAAGAGACCCAGTACTTC. Full variable domain (rest looked up from reference TRBV2 and TRBJ2-5): EPEVTQTPSHQVTQMGQEVILRCVPISNHLYFYWYRQILGQKVEFLVSFYNNEISEKSEIFDDQFSVERPDGSNFTLKIRSTKLEDSAMYFCASKGLAGGQETQYFGPGTRLLVL.

This chain connects TRBV3-1 (or the pseudogene TRBV3-2) to TRBJ2-3, with TRBD2 matching 8 bases. The CDR3 consists of 14 residues. CDR1 is LGHDT, CDR2 YNNKEL, per germline (reference sequence). V was clipped by 4 bases and J by 1 base; unmatched bases: 1. The CDR3 loop reads CASSPGGGTDTQYF. In nucleotides, the CDR3 is TGTGCCAGCAGCCCCGGGGGGGGCACAGATACGCAGTATTTT.

V usage is TRBV5-1 and J usage is TRBJ1-2; 9 bases line up with TRBD1. The junction had 8 bases not matched to a gene; V was cut back by 0 bases and J by 8 bases. The germline V gene has CDR1 SGHRS and CDR2 YFSETQ. The CDR3 sequence is 15 residues long. The CDR3 loop is CASSLEDRGLRGYTF. The CDR3 DNA reads as TGCGCCAGCAGCTTGGAGGACAGGGGTTTGCGGGGCTACACCTTC.

This chain links TRBV30 with TRBJ2-6; D unresolved. Trimming shortened V by 2 bases and J by 0 bases, and 5 bases separated the two germline ends. This CDR3 is built from 14 residues. CDR1 and CDR2 (germline): GTSNPN, SVGIG (reference sequence). CDR3 sequence: CAWSSGSGANVLTF. DNA for the CDR3: TGTGCCTGGAGTTCCGGCTCTGGGGCCAACGTCCTGACTTTC.

The chain combines TRBV2 with TRBJ1-5, with a tentative D call TRBD1 (6 bases). V lost 4 bases and J 3 bases, leaving 10 bases between the germline ends. The CDR3 length is 14 residues. Germline CDR1 SNHLY, CDR2 FYNNEI. The CDR3 coding sequence is TGTGCCAGCAGTGCGGGGGGCAACAATCAGCCCCAGCATTTT. Its protein product is CASSAGGNNQPQHF.